The T cell receptor beta chain under discussion was sequenced for a study of shared clonotypes between healthy human individuals. On this clone: What it binds is not known.

Only CD45RO-negative cells positively selected for CCR7 counted as naive CD8 cells, so terminally differentiated effector memory CD45RA+ cells were excluded. V lost 3 bases, J lost 3 bases, and 21 bases lay in between. Germline V gene sequence: CDR1 LNHNV, CDR2 YYDKDF (reference sequence). The CDR3 spans 17 residues. This table comes from immunoSEQ multiplex PCR, and its TCRdb copy is limited to in-frame clones, with some not included. The sample has approximately 590,000 clones, roughly 95% seen once. Study-level findings and limits: The authors expected sequencing depth to affect clonotype sharing among donors. A handful of donors had roughly 5.2% of their naive CD4 clonotypes in common.

The J gene is TRBJ2-7, the V gene TRBV15, with D perhaps matching TRBD2 (6 bases). The clonotype originates from a woman younger than 45 in good health. Sequences were obtained from naive CD8+ T cells sorted from blood. The DNA for the CDR3 is TGTGCCACCAGCAGGGGTCCCGAAGTGGGAGGTAGCTACGAGCAGTACTTC. It translates to CATSRGPEVGGSYEQYF.